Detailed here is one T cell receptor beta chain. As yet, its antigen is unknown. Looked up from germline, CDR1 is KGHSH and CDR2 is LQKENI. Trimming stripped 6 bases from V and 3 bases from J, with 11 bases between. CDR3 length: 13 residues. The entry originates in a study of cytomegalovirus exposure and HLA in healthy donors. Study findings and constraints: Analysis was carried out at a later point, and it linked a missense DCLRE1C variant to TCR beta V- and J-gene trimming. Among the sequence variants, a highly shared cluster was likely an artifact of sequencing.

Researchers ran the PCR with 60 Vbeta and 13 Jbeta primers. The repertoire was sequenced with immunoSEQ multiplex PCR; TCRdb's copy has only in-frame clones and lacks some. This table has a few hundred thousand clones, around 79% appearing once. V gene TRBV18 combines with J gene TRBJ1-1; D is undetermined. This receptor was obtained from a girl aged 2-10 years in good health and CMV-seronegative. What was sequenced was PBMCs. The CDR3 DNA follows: TGTGCCAGCTCTAGTAACCGGGACACTGAAGCTTTCTTT. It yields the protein CASSSNRDTEAFF.